This TCR beta chain was retrieved from a study of T-cell memory formation after mild COVID-19. Study observations and caveats: Some SARS-CoV-2-responding clones were already detected in memory before infection. The main location of contracting CD4+ clones was CM and EM, and that of contracting CD8+ clones was EMRA.

The CDR3 has 13 residues. V lost 8 bases, J lost 3 bases, and 6 bases stayed unmatched. CDR1 and CDR2 from the germline V gene are KGHSH and LQKENI. Of note for this clonotype: Its antigen is not identified.

5'RACE, which relied on constant-segment primers, yielded TCR alpha and TCR beta cDNA libraries carrying sample barcodes and UMIs. From the 5' RACE reads, TCRdb called clonotypes with MiXCR, one entry per CDR3 protein. The table lists 260,000 or so distinct CDR3 sequences, 16% of them singletons. V usage is TRBV18 and J usage is TRBJ2-7, with TRBD1 identical over 8 bases. The receptor's source is a young man who had mild COVID-19 (a few samples of this study predate the infection). Cell type and time point are not known. Input material: PBMCs or a T cell subset sorted from them (not recorded which). CDR3 sequence (DNA): TGTGCCAGCCGCCTCGGGACAGGCTACGAGCAGTACTTC. Amino acids: CASRLGTGYEQYF.